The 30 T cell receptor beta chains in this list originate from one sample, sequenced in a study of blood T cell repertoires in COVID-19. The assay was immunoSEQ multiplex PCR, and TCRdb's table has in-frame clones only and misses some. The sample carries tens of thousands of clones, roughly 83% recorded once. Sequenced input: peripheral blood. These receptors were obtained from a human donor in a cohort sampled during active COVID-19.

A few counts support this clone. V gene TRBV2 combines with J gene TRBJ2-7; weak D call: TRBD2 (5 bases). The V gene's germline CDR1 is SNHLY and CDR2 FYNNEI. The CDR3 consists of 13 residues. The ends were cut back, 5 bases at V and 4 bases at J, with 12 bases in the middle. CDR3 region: CASSSGSNYEQYF. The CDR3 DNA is TGTGCCAGCAGTTCGGGGTCTAATTACGAGCAGTACTTC.

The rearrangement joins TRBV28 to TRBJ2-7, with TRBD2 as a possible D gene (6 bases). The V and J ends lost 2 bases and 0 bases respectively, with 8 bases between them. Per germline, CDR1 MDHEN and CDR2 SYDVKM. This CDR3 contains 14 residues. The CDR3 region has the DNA TGTGCCAGCAGTTTAGGGGGGTACTCCTACGAGCAGTACTTC. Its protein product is CASSLGGYSYEQYF.

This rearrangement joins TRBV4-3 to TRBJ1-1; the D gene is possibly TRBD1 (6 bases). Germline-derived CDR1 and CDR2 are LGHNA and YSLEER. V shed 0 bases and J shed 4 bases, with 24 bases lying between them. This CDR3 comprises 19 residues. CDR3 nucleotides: TGCGCCAGCAGCCAAGATAAAGTTGTAGGGGGTGGGGTGGGCACTGAAGCTTTCTTT. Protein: CASSQDKVVGGGVGTEAFF.

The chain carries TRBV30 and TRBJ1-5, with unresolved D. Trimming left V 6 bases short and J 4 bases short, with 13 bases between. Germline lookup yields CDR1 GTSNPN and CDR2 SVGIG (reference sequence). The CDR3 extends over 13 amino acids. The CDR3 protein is CACEDGGNQPQHF. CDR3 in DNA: TGTGCCTGCGAAGACGGAGGTAATCAGCCCCAGCATTTT. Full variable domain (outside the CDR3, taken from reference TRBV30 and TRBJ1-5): SQTIHQWPATLVQPVGSPLSLECTVEGTSNPNLYWYRQAAGRGLQLLFYSVGIGQISSEVPQNLSASRPQDRQFILSSKKLLLSDSGFYLCACEDGGNQPQHFGDGTRLSIL.

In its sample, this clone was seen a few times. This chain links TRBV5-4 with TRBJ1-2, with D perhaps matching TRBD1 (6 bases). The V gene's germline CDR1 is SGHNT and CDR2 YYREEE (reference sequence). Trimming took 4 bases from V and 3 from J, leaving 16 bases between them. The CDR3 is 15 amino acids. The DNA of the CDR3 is TGTGCCAGCAGCCAAGCGACAGGATCCTACTATGGCTACACCTTC. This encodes CASSQATGSYYGYTF.

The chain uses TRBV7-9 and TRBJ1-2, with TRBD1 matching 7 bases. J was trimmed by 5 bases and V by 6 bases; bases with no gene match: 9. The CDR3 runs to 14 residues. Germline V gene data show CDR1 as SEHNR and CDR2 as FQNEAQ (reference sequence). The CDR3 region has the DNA TGTGCCAGCAGTAATACATCGACAGGGTATGGCTACACCTTC. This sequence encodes CASSNTSTGYGYTF.

CDR3 sequence (DNA): TGTGCCAGCACCCGGGTGGGGGGCACTGAAGCTTTCTTT. As protein: CASTRVGGTEAFF. J is TRBJ1-1 and V is TRBV28; possibly TRBD1 for D (5 bases). The CDR3 extends over 13 amino acids. V lost 7 bases to trimming and J lost 4 bases, with 13 bases between them. Germline CDR1 MDHEN, CDR2 SYDVKM.

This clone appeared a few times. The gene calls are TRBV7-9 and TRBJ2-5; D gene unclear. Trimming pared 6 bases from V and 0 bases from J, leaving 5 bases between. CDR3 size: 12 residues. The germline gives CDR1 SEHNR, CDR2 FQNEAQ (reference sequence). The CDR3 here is CASRENQETQYF. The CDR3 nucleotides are TGTGCCAGCAGAGAGAACCAAGAGACCCAGTACTTC. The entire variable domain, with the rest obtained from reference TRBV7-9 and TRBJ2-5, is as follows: DTGVSQNPRHKITKRGQNVTFRCDPISEHNRLYWYRQTLGQGPEFLTYFQNEAQLEKSRLLSDRFSAERPKGSFSTLEIQRTEQGDSAMYLCASRENQETQYFGPGTRLLVL.

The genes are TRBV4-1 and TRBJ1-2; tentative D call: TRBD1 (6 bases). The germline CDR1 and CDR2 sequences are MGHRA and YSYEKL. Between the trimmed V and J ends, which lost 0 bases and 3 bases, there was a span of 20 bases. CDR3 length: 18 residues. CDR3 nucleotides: TGCGCCAGCAGCCAAGAGATGGGAGGGGGGGGATATGACTATGGCTACACCTTC. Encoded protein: CASSQEMGGGGYDYGYTF.

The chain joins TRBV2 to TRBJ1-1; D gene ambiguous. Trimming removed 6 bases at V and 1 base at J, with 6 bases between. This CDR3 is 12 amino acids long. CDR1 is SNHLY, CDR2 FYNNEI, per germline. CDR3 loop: CASRAGNTEAFF. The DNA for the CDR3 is TGTGCCAGCAGAGCGGGGAACACTGAAGCTTTCTTT.

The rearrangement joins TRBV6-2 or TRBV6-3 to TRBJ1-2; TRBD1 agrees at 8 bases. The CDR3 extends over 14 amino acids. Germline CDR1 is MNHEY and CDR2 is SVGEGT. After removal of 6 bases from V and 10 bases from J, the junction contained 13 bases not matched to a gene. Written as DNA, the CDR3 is TGTGCCAGCAGCCGACACAGGGGGACCAGTGTCTACACCTTC. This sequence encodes CASSRHRGTSVYTF.

The CDR3 coding sequence is TGTGCCAGTAGTAGTCGACAGGGAACTGAAGCTTTCTTT. The encoded protein is CASSSRQGTEAFF. The V call is TRBV19, the J call TRBJ1-1, with 7 bases lining up with TRBD1. The V gene's germline CDR1 is LNHDA and CDR2 SQIVND (reference sequence). V shed 4 bases, J shed 5 bases, and the junction held 4 bases outside the gene matches. This CDR3 is 13 amino acids long.

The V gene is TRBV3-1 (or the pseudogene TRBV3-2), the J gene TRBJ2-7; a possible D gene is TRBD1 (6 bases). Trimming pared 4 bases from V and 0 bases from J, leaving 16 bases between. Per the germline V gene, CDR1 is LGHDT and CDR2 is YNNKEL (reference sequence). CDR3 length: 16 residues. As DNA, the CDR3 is TGTGCCAGCAGCCCATACGTGGGGGCAAGCTCCTACGAGCAGTACTTC. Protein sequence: CASSPYVGASSYEQYF.

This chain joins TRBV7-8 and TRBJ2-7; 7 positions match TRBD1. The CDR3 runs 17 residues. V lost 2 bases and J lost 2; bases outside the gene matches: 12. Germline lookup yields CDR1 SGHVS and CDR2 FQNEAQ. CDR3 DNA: TGTGCCAGCAGCTTAATGGGAATGACAGGGAGAACCTACGAGCAGTACTTC. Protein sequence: CASSLMGMTGRTYEQYF.

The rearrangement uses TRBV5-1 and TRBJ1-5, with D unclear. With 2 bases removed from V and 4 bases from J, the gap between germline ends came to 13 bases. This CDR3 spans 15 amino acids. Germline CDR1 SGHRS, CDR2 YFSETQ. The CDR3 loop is CASSLEDFQNQPQHF. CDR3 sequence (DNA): TGCGCCAGCAGCTTAGAGGACTTTCAAAATCAGCCCCAGCATTTT.

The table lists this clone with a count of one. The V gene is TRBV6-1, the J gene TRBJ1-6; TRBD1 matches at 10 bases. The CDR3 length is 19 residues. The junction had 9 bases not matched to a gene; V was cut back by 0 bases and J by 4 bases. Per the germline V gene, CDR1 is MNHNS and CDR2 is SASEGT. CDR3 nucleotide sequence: TGTGCCAGCAGTGAAGCTGGGGACAGGGGAAGATTTTATAATTCACCCCTCCACTTT. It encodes CASSEAGDRGRFYNSPLHF.

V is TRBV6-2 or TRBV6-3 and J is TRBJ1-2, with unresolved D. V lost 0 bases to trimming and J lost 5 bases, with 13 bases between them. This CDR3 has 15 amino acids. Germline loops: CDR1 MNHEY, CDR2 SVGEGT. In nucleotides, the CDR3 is TGTGCCAGCAGTTACTCTGGCACCGTCTGGTATGGCTACACCTTC. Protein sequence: CASSYSGTVWYGYTF.

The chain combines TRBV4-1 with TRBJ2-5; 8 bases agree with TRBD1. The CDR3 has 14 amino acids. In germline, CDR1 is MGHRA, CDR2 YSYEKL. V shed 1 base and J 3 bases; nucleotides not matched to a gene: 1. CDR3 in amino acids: CASSQVTGEETQYF. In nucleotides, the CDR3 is TGCGCCAGCAGCCAAGTGACAGGGGAAGAGACCCAGTACTTC.

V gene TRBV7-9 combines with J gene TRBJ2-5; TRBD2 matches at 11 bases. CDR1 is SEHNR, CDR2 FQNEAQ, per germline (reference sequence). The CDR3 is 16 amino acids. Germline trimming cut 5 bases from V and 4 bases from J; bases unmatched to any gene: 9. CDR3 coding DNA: TGTGCCAGCAGCCCCAGGGCGGGACTAGCGGTAGAGACCCAGTACTTC. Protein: CASSPRAGLAVETQYF.

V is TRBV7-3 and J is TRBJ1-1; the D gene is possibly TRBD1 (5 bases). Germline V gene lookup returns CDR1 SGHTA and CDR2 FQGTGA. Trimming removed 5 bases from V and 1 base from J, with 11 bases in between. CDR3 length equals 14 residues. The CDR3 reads CASSPITGNTEAFF. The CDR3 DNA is TGTGCCAGCAGCCCTATTACAGGGAACACTGAAGCTTTCTTT.

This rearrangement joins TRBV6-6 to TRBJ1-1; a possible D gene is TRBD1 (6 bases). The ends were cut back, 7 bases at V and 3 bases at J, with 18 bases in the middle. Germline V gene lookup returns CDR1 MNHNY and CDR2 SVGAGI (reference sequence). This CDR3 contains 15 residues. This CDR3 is CASTLAGASYTEAFF. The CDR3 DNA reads TGTGCCAGCACCTTGGCGGGGGCGTCTTACACTGAAGCTTTCTTT.

Here the CDR3 reads CASNRDFASDTIYF. As DNA, the CDR3 is TGTGCCAGCAATCGGGACTTCGCATCGGACACCATATATTTT. This chain connects TRBV6-5 to TRBJ1-3; maybe TRBD1 (5 bases). CDR1 is MNHEY, CDR2 SVGAGI, per germline. The CDR3 sequence is 14 residues long. V dropped 7 bases and J dropped 8 bases, with 18 bases sitting between them.

DNA for the CDR3: TGTGCCAGCAGTTTGGCGTTGGGCGGGAGGACTGAAGCTTTCTTT. This translates into CASSLALGGRTEAFF. The V gene is TRBV6-2 or TRBV6-3, the J gene TRBJ1-1; D is ambiguous. CDR1 is MNHEY and CDR2 is SVGEGT in the germline V gene. The CDR3 loop spans 15 amino acids. Trimming removed 4 bases at V and 5 bases at J, with 17 bases between.

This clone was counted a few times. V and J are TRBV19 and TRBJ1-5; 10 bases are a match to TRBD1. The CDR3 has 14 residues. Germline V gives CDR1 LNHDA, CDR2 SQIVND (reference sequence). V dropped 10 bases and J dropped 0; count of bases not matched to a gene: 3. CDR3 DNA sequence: TGTGCCACCGGGACAGGGGATAGCAATCAGCCCCAGCATTTT. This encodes CATGTGDSNQPQHF.

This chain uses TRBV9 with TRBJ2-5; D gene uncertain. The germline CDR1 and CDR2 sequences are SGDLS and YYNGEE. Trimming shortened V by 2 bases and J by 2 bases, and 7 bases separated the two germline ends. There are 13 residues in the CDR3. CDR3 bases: TGTGCCAGCAGCGTTCGTCCGCAAGAGACCCAGTACTTC. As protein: CASSVRPQETQYF.

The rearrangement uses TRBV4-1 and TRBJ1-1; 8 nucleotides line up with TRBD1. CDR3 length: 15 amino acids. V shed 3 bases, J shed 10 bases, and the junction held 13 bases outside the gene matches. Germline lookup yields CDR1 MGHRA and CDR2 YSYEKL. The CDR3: CASSQLDRAGSGAFF. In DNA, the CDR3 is TGCGCCAGCAGCCAGTTGGACAGGGCGGGTTCTGGAGCTTTCTTT.

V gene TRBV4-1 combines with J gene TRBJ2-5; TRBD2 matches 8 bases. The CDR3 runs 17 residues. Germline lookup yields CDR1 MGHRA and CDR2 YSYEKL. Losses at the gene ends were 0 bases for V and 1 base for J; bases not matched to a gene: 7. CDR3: CASSQEVSGVVQETQYF. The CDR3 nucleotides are TGCGCCAGCAGCCAAGAGGTTAGCGGGGTTGTCCAAGAGACCCAGTACTTC.

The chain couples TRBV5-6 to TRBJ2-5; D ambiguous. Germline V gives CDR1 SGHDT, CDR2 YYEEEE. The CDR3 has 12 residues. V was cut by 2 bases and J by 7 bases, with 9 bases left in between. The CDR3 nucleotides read TGTGCCAGCAGCTTCGAGCCCGGGACCCAGTACTTC. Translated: CASSFEPGTQYF. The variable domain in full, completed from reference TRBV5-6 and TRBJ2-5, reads DAGVTQSPTHLIKTRGQQVTLRCSPKSGHDTVSWYQQALGQGPQFIFQYYEEEERQRGNFPDRFSGHQFPNYSSELNVNALLLGDSALYLCASSFEPGTQYFGPGTRLLVL.

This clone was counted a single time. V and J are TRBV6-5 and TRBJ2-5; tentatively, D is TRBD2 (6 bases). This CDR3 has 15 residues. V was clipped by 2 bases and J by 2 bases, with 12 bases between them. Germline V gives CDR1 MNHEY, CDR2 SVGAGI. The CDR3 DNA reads TGTGCCAGCAGTTACCGGGGGAGGAGGCAAGAGACCCAGTACTTC. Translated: CASSYRGRRQETQYF.

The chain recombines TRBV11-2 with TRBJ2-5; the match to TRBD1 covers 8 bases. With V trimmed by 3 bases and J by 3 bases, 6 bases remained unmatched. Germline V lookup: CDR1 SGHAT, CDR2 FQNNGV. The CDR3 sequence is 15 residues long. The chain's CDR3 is CASSFSTGGEETQYF. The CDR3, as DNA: TGTGCCAGCAGCTTTTCTACAGGGGGTGAAGAGACCCAGTACTTC.